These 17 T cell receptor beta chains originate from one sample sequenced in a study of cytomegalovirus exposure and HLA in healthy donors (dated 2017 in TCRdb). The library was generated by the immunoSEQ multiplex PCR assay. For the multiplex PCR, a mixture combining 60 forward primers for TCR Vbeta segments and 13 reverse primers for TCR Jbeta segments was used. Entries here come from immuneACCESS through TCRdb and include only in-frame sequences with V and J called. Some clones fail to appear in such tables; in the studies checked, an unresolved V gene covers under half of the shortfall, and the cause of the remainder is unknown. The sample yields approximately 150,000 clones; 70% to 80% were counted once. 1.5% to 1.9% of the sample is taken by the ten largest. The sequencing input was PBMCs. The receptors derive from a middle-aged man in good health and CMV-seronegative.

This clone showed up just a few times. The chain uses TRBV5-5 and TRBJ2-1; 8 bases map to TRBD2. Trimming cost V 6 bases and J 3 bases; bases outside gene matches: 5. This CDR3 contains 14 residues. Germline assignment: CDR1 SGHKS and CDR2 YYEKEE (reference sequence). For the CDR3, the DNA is TGTGCCAGCATTGGACTAGCAGACTACAATGAGCAGTTCTTC. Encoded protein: CASIGLADYNEQFF.

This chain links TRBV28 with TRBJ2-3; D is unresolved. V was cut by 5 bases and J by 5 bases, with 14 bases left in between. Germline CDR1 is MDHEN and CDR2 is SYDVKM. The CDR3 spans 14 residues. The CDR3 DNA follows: TGTGCCAGCAGTCAAAAGTTGCGGATAGATACGCAGTATTTT. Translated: CASSQKLRIDTQYF.

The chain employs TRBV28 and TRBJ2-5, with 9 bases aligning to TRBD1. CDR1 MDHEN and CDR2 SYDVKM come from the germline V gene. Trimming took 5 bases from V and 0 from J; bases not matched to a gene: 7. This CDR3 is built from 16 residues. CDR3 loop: CASSPGTGTYQETQYF. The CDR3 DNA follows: TGTGCCAGCAGTCCGGGGACAGGGACATACCAAGAGACCCAGTACTTC.

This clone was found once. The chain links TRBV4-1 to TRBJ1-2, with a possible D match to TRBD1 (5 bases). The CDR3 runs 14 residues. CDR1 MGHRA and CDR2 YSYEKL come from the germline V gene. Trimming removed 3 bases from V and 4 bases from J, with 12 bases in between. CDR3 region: CASSQSGGVYGYTF. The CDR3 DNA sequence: TGCGCCAGCAGCCAGTCTGGGGGGGTCTATGGCTACACCTTC.

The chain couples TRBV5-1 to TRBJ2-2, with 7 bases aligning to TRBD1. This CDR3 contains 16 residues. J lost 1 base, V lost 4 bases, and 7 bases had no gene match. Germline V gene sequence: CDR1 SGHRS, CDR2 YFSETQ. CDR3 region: CASSPRGQRNTGELFF. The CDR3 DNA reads TGCGCCAGCAGCCCGAGGGGACAGAGGAACACCGGGGAGCTGTTTTTT. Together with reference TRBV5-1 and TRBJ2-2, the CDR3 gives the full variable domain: KAGVTQTPRYLIKTRGQQVTLSCSPISGHRSVSWYQQTPGQGLQFLFEYFSETQRNKGNFPGRFSGRQFSNSRSEMNVSTLELGDSALYLCASSPRGQRNTGELFFGEGSRLTVL.

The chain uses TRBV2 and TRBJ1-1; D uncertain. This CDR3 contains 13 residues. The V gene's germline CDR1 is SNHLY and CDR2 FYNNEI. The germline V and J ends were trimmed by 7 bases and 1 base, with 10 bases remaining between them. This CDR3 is CASKSDKNTEAFF. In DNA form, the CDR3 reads TGTGCCAGCAAGAGTGACAAGAACACTGAAGCTTTCTTT.

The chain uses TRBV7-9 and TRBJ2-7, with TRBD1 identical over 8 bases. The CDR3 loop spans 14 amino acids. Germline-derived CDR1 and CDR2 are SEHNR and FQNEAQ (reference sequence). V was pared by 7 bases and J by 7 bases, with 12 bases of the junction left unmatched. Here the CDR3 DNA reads TGTGCCAGCACCCCATCAGGGGGCAAGGGAGAGCAGTACTTC. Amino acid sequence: CASTPSGGKGEQYF. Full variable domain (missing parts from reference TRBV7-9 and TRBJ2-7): DTGVSQNPRHKITKRGQNVTFRCDPISEHNRLYWYRQTLGQGPEFLTYFQNEAQLEKSRLLSDRFSAERPKGSFSTLEIQRTEQGDSAMYLCASTPSGGKGEQYFGPGTRLTVT.

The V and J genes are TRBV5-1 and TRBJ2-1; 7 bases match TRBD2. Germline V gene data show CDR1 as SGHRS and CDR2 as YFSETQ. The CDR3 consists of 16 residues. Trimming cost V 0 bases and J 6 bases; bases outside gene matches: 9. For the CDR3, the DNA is TGCGCCAGCAGCTTGGCCGTAACGGGAGGCGGCAATGAGCAGTTCTTC. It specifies CASSLAVTGGGNEQFF.

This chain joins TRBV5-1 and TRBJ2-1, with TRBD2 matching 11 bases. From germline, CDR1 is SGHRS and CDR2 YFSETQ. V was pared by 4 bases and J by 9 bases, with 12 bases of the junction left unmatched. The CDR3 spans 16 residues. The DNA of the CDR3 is TGCGCCAGCAGCCCAGTAGCGGGAGGGCCAGGCAGTGAGCAGTTCTTC. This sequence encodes CASSPVAGGPGSEQFF.

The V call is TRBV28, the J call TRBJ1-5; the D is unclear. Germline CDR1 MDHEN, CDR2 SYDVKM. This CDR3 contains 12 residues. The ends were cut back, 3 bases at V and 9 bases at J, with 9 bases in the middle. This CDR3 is CASSFYLWPQHF. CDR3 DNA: TGTGCCAGCAGTTTTTACTTGTGGCCCCAGCATTTT. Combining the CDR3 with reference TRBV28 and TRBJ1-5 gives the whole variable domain DVKVTQSSRYLVKRTGEKVFLECVQDMDHENMFWYRQDPGLGLRLIYFSYDVKMKEKGDIPEGYSVSREKKERFSLILESASTNQTSMYLCASSFYLWPQHFGDGTRLSIL.

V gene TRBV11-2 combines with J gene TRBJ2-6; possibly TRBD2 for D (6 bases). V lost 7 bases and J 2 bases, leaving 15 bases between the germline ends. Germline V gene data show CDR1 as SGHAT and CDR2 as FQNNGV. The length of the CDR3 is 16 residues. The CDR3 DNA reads TGTGCCAGCATAGCGGACGGGTTCGCTGGGGCCAACGTCCTGACTTTC. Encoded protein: CASIADGFAGANVLTF.

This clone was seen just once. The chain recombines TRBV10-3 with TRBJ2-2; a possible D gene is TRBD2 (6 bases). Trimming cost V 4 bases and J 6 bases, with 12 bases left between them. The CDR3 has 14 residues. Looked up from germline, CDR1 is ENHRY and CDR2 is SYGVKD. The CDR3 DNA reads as TGTGCCATCAGTGCGGGACTTGGGGCCGGGGAGCTGTTTTTT. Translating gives CAISAGLGAGELFF.

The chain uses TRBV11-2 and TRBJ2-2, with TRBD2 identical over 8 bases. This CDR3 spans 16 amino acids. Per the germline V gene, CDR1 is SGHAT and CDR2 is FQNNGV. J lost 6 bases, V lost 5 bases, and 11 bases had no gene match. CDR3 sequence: CASSPARGRRSGELFF. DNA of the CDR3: TGTGCCAGCAGCCCAGCACGCGGGAGGAGGTCCGGGGAGCTGTTTTTT. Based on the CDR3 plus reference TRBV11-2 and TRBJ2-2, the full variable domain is EAGVAQSPRYKIIEKRQSVAFWCNPISGHATLYWYQQILGQGPKLLIQFQNNGVVDDSQLPKDRFSAERLKGVDSTLKIQPAKLEDSAVYLCASSPARGRRSGELFFGEGSRLTVL.

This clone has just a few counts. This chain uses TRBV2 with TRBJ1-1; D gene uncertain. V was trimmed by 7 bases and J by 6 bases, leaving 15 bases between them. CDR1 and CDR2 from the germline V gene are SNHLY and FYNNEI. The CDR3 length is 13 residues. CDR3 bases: TGTGCCAGCACCACGGAGGGAAGTCCTGAAGCTTTCTTT. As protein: CASTTEGSPEAFF.

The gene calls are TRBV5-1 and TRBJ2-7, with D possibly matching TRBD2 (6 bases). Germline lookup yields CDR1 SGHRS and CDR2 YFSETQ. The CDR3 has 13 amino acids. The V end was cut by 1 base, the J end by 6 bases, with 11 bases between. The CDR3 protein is CASSLSGTGEQYV. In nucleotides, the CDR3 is TGCGCCAGCAGCTTGTCGGGGACTGGCGAGCAGTACGTC.

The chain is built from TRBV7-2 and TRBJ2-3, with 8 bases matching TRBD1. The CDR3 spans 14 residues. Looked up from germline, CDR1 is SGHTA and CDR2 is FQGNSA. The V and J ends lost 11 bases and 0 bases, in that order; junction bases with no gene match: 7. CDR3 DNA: TGTGCCGGCGCAAGGACAGGGAGCACAGATACGCAGTATTTT. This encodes CAGARTGSTDTQYF.

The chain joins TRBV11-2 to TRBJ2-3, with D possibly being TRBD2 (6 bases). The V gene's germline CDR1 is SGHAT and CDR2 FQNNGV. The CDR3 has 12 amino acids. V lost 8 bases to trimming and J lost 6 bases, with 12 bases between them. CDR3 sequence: CASEGGPDTQYF. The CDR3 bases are TGTGCCAGCGAGGGAGGCCCGGATACGCAGTATTTT.